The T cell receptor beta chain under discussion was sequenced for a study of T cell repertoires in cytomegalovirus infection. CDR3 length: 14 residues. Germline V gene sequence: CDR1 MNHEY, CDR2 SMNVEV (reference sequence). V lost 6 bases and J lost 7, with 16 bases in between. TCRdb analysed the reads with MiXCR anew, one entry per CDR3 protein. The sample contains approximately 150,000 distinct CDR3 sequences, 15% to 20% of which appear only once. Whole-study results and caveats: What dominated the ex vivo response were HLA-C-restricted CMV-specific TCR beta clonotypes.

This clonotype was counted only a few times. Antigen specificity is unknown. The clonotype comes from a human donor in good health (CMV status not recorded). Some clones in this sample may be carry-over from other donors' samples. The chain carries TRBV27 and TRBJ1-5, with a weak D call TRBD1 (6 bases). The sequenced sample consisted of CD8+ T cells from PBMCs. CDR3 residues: CASSPLGGQQPQHF. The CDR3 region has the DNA TGTGCCAGCAGCCCGCTAGGGGGGCAGCAGCCCCAGCATTTT.